These 15 T cell receptor beta chains came from one sample sequenced in a study of blood T cell repertoires in COVID-19. Method: immunoSEQ multiplex PCR; TCRdb's copy keeps in-frame clones and lacks some. The sample holds over 100,000 clones, approximately 84% seen once. Input material: peripheral blood. These TCRs come from a woman aged 45-60 years with acute or convalescent COVID-19.

V is TRBV3-1 (or the pseudogene TRBV3-2) and J is TRBJ2-4; a weak D match, TRBD1 (6 bases). The V gene lost 1 base and the J gene lost 0 bases, with 16 bases spanning the gap. CDR1 and CDR2 (germline): LGHDT, YNNKEL (reference sequence). The CDR3 sequence is 18 residues long. Written as DNA, the CDR3 is TGTGCCAGCAGCCAAGTTGTAATTGGGGGCTCAGCCAAAAACATTCAGTACTTC. Encoded protein: CASSQVVIGGSAKNIQYF.

The rearrangement uses TRBV19 and TRBJ2-3; no clear D. The CDR3 runs to 15 residues. Germline V gives CDR1 LNHDA, CDR2 SQIVND (reference sequence). V lost 1 base, J lost 2 bases, and 10 bases lay in between. The CDR3 nucleotides read TGTGCCAGTAGTATAGTGGTAGCCACCACAGATACGCAGTATTTT. This sequence encodes CASSIVVATTDTQYF.

The V and J genes are TRBV2 and TRBJ2-7, with 14 bases that match TRBD2. Germline assignment: CDR1 SNHLY and CDR2 FYNNEI. This CDR3 has 16 residues. V lost 0 bases, J lost 3 bases, and 1 base stayed unmatched. CDR3 in amino acids: CASSEAGLAGVYEQYF. CDR3 coding DNA: TGTGCCAGCAGTGAAGCGGGACTAGCGGGAGTCTACGAGCAGTACTTC.

CDR3 sequence reads: CASSHSQGVRQPQHF. CDR3 sequence (DNA): TGCGCCAGCAGCCACTCTCAGGGGGTGAGACAGCCCCAGCATTTT. This rearrangement joins TRBV4-1 to TRBJ1-5; the match to TRBD1 covers 7 bases. The CDR3 runs 15 residues. V gave up 3 bases and J gave up 7 bases; unmatched junction bases: 9. The germline V gene has CDR1 MGHRA and CDR2 YSYEKL.

This clone was detected only once. The chain recombines TRBV6-5 with TRBJ1-1; 7 bases fit TRBD1. Per germline, CDR1 MNHEY and CDR2 SVGAGI. This CDR3 is built from 13 residues. The trim removed 6 bases at V and 4 bases at J, leaving 5 bases unmatched. DNA for the CDR3: TGTGCCAGCAGCGACGACAGGGCCACTGAAGCTTTCTTT. This codes for CASSDDRATEAFF.

This clone was observed a single time. This chain links TRBV9 with TRBJ2-3; 8 bases are a match to TRBD1. V shed 0 bases, J shed 6 bases, and the junction held 12 bases outside the gene matches. The germline V gene encodes CDR1 SGDLS and CDR2 YYNGEE. This CDR3 spans 17 amino acids. The DNA for the CDR3 is TGTGCCAGCAGCGTAGGGCGGACAGGGAGTTATTTGGATACGCAGTATTTT. This gives the protein CASSVGRTGSYLDTQYF.

The J gene is TRBJ1-2, the V gene TRBV12-3 or TRBV12-4, with D hard to call. V lost 5 bases and J 0 bases, leaving 7 bases between the germline ends. The CDR3 runs 13 residues. CDR3 nucleotides: TGTGCCAGCAGTCCGAGCGCTAACTATGGCTACACCTTC. Residues: CASSPSANYGYTF.

V gene TRBV3-1 (or the pseudogene TRBV3-2) combines with J gene TRBJ2-7; 12 positions match TRBD2. The V and J ends lost 4 bases and 6 bases, in that order; junction bases with no gene match: 13. CDR3 size: 17 residues. The V gene's germline CDR1 is LGHDT and CDR2 YNNKEL (reference sequence). In DNA form, the CDR3 reads TGTGCCAGCAGCCCCCACCCCCCTAGCGGGGGGGTTAGCGAGCAGTACTTC. It encodes CASSPHPPSGGVSEQYF.

The V call is TRBV6-5, the J call TRBJ2-3, with D unresolved. The CDR3 has 11 amino acids. V was trimmed by 5 bases and J by 7 bases, leaving 7 bases between them. Per germline, CDR1 MNHEY and CDR2 SVGAGI. CDR3 DNA sequence: TGTGCCAGCAGTCTCCTTTATACGCAGTATTTT. This encodes CASSLLYTQYF.

This chain connects TRBV12-3 or TRBV12-4 to TRBJ1-2; a weak D match, TRBD1 (5 bases). Deletions cut 2 bases from V and 4 bases from J, with 8 bases between. The CDR3 covers 13 residues. The DNA of the CDR3 is TGTGCCAGCAGTTTACAGGGAATCTATGGCTACACCTTC. This gives the protein CASSLQGIYGYTF.

The chain has TRBV2 and TRBJ1-1; D is perhaps TRBD1 (5 bases). CDR3 length: 14 amino acids. Deletions cut 8 bases from V and 3 bases from J, with 16 bases between. Germline V lookup: CDR1 SNHLY, CDR2 FYNNEI. The CDR3 nucleotides are TGTGCCAGCTCGGAGACAGCCACCTACACTGAAGCTTTCTTT. Translating gives CASSETATYTEAFF.

This chain connects TRBV10-3 to TRBJ2-5, with D tentatively TRBD1 (5 bases). The V and J ends lost 4 bases and 2 bases respectively, with 8 bases between them. The germline CDR1 and CDR2 sequences are ENHRY and SYGVKD. The CDR3 has 13 residues. In DNA form, the CDR3 reads TGTGCCATCAGTGGACAGCCTCAAGAGACCCAGTACTTC. Translated: CAISGQPQETQYF.

This clone appeared a few times. The gene calls are TRBV5-4 and TRBJ2-7; possible D gene TRBD1, 6 bases. The germline V gene encodes CDR1 SGHNT and CDR2 YYREEE (reference sequence). The CDR3 totals 13 residues. The V end was cut by 0 bases, the J end by 5 bases, with 9 bases between. The CDR3 reads CASSLAGANEQYF. The CDR3 coding sequence is TGTGCCAGCAGCTTGGCAGGGGCCAACGAGCAGTACTTC.

The chain uses TRBV4-1 and TRBJ1-3, with D unresolved. The germline V gene has CDR1 MGHRA and CDR2 YSYEKL. Trimming removed 0 bases at V and 4 bases at J, with 10 bases between. There are 15 residues in the CDR3. CDR3 coding DNA: TGCGCCAGCAGCCAAGAGGGCAGTTACGGAAACACCATATATTTT. Protein: CASSQEGSYGNTIYF.

The V and J genes are TRBV2 and TRBJ1-6; D call uncertain. The CDR3 has 15 amino acids. V lost 6 bases and J lost 9, with 18 bases in between. Germline V gene lookup returns CDR1 SNHLY and CDR2 FYNNEI. Written as DNA, the CDR3 is TGTGCCAGCAGACCCCGGGTCCTTGGAGGTTCACCCCTCCACTTT. Amino acids: CASRPRVLGGSPLHF.